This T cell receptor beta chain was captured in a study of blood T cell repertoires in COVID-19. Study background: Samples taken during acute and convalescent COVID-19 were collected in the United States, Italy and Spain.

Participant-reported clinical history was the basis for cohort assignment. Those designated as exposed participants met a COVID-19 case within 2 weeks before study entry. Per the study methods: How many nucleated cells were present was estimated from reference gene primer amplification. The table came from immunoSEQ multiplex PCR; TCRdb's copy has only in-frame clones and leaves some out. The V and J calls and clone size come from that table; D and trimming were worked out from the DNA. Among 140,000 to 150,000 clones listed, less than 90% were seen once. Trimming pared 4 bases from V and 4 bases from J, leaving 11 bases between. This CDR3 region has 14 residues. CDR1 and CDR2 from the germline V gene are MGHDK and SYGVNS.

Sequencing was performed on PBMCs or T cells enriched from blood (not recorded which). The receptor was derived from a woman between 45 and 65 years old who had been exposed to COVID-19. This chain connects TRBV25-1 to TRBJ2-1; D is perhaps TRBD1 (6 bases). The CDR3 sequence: CASSGAGAYNEQFF. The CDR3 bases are TGTGCCAGCAGTGGGGCAGGGGCGTACAATGAGCAGTTCTTC. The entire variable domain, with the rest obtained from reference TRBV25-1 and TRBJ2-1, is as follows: EADIYQTPRYLVIGTGKKITLECSQTMGHDKMYWYQQDPGMELHLIHYSYGVNSTEKGDLSSESTVSRIRTEHFPLTLESARPSHTSQYLCASSGAGAYNEQFFGPGTRLTVL.